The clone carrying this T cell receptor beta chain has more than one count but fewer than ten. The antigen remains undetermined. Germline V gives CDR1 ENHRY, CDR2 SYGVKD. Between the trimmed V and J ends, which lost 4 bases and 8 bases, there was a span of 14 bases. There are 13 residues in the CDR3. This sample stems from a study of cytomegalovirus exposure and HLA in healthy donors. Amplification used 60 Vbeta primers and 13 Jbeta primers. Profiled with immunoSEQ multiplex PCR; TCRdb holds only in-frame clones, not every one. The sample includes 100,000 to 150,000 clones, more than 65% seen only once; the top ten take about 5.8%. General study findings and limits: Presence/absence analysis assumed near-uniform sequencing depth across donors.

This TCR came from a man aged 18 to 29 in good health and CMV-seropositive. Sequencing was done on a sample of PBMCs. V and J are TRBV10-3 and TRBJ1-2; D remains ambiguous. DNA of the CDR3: TGTGCCATCAGTGGCCTGGCGGGGTACGGCTACACCTTC. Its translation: CAISGLAGYGYTF.